The 29 T cell receptor beta chains given below trace back to one sample, sequenced in a study of OX40 agonist ivuxolimab in advanced cancers. Data came from immunoSEQ multiplex PCR; TCRdb stores just in-frame clones and leaves some out. The sample records about 82,000 clones, 80% to 95% being singletons. Source: CD4+ or CD8+ T cells sorted from blood, taken in a trial of the OX40 agonist ivuxolimab. The receptors were sampled from an adult with an advanced solid tumor such as melanoma, head and neck, liver or kidney cancer.

This clone appeared a single time. The gene calls are TRBV6-1 and TRBJ1-5; weak D call: TRBD1 (6 bases). Deletions cut 4 bases from V and 1 base from J, with 17 bases between. CDR3 length: 17 residues. Per germline, CDR1 MNHNS and CDR2 SASEGT. Here the CDR3 DNA reads TGTGCCAGCAGTGCGCTAGGCAGGGGTGGAAGCAATCAGCCCCAGCATTTT. Translated: CASSALGRGGSNQPQHF.

The V call is TRBV5-8, the J call TRBJ2-6, with 10 bases that match TRBD1. Trimming cost V 0 bases and J 12 bases; bases outside gene matches: 9. This CDR3 has 16 residues. Germline CDR1 SGHTS, CDR2 YDEGEE. The CDR3 is CASSLGGQGGVGVLTF. The DNA of the CDR3 is TGTGCCAGCAGCTTGGGAGGACAGGGGGGTGTTGGCGTCCTGACTTTC.

V gene TRBV18 combines with J gene TRBJ1-2; D perhaps matches TRBD1 (6 bases). The CDR3 runs 13 residues. Trimming shortened V by 3 bases and J by 7 bases, and 12 bases separated the two germline ends. In germline, CDR1 is KGHSH, CDR2 LQKENI. CDR3: CASSPGGLGGYTF. CDR3 nucleotides: TGTGCCAGCTCACCTGGGGGGCTTGGTGGCTACACCTTC.

The chain links TRBV6-1 to TRBJ1-6; D not resolved. The CDR3 loop spans 13 amino acids. Trimming took off 1 base at V and 13 bases at J, with 11 bases between the two ends. Germline V gene data show CDR1 as MNHNS and CDR2 as SASEGT. The CDR3 DNA follows: TGTGCCAGCAGTGAAGTCCGGCAGAGTCCCCTCCACTTT. Protein: CASSEVRQSPLHF.

CDR3 residues: CASSVIAGTYNEQFF. The CDR3 nucleotides are TGTGCCAGCAGCGTGATAGCGGGAACTTACAATGAGCAGTTCTTC. The V call is TRBV9, the J call TRBJ2-1; 8 bases are shared with TRBD2. Trimming cost V 2 bases and J 4 bases; bases outside gene matches: 5. Per the germline V gene, CDR1 is SGDLS and CDR2 is YYNGEE. This CDR3 has 15 amino acids.

This chain links TRBV27 with TRBJ1-1; TRBD1 matches 10 bases. V gave up 5 bases and J gave up 0 bases; unmatched junction bases: 9. Germline-derived CDR1 and CDR2 are MNHEY and SMNVEV (reference sequence). The CDR3 sequence is 17 residues long. CDR3 DNA sequence: TGTGCCAGCAGTGGGGGACAGGGGAGGTACATGAACACTGAAGCTTTCTTT. Residues: CASSGGQGRYMNTEAFF.

This chain links TRBV6-5 with TRBJ1-5, with D maybe TRBD1 (6 bases). V lost 0 bases to trimming and J lost 2 bases, with 11 bases between them. Germline V gives CDR1 MNHEY, CDR2 SVGAGI. The CDR3 is 16 residues long. CDR3 bases: TGTGCCAGCAGTTACTCGGGGGCGGGGGGCAATCAGCCCCAGCATTTT. Encoded protein: CASSYSGAGGNQPQHF.

CDR3 residues: CASSIRPGEETQYF. In DNA, the CDR3 is TGTGCCAGTAGTATCCGCCCAGGGGAGGAGACCCAGTACTTC. The J gene is TRBJ2-5, the V gene TRBV19; possibly TRBD1 for D (6 bases). CDR1 and CDR2 (germline): LNHDA, SQIVND (reference sequence). The CDR3 runs to 14 residues. The V gene lost 3 bases and the J gene lost 5 bases, with 13 bases spanning the gap.

V and J are TRBV28 and TRBJ2-7; D is ambiguous. This CDR3 contains 14 residues. V was clipped by 3 bases and J by 6 bases, with 15 bases between them. Per germline, CDR1 MDHEN and CDR2 SYDVKM. CDR3 residues: CASSFVAFSGEQYF. CDR3 nucleotides: TGTGCCAGCAGTTTTGTCGCCTTCTCGGGCGAGCAGTACTTC. The full variable domain, in which reference TRBV28 and TRBJ2-7 provide the parts outside the CDR3, is DVKVTQSSRYLVKRTGEKVFLECVQDMDHENMFWYRQDPGLGLRLIYFSYDVKMKEKGDIPEGYSVSREKKERFSLILESASTNQTSMYLCASSFVAFSGEQYFGPGTRLTVT.

The chain is built from TRBV7-9 and TRBJ1-1, with 12 bases lining up with TRBD1. V lost 5 bases to trimming and J lost 11 bases; unmatched junction nucleotides: 9. The germline V gene encodes CDR1 SEHNR and CDR2 FQNEAQ (reference sequence). CDR3 length: 14 amino acids. This CDR3 is CASSTGTGGWEAFF. Here the CDR3 DNA reads TGTGCCAGCAGCACCGGGACAGGGGGCTGGGAGGCTTTCTTT.

This chain connects TRBV5-4 to TRBJ2-7; 8 bases align to TRBD2. The CDR3 is made up of 16 amino acids. Losses at the gene ends were 5 bases for V and 0 bases for J; bases not matched to a gene: 10. Germline V gene sequence: CDR1 SGHNT, CDR2 YYREEE (reference sequence). CDR3 nucleotides: TGTGCCAGCAGTCCTTCCACTAGCGGCCCCTCCTACGAGCAGTACTTC. Its protein product is CASSPSTSGPSYEQYF.

The rearrangement links TRBV30 to TRBJ1-3; D may be TRBD1 (5 bases). The CDR3 has 14 residues. Per germline, CDR1 GTSNPN and CDR2 SVGIG (reference sequence). V was trimmed by 0 bases and J by 6 bases, leaving 12 bases between them. CDR3 region: CAWSVGAQQNTIYF. In nucleotides, the CDR3 is TGTGCCTGGAGTGTAGGGGCACAGCAAAACACCATATATTTT.

The chain couples TRBV7-9 to TRBJ2-4, with a tentative D call TRBD1 (8 bases). Per germline, CDR1 SEHNR and CDR2 FQNEAQ (reference sequence). The CDR3 is 13 amino acids. Trimming removed 2 bases from V and 8 bases from J, with 10 bases in between. The CDR3 bases are TGTGCCAGCAGCTTAACAGGGGGGGACATTCAGTACTTC. This sequence encodes CASSLTGGDIQYF.

This rearrangement joins TRBV5-1 to TRBJ2-5; D is tentatively TRBD1 or TRBD2 (5 bases each). V gave up 4 bases and J gave up 1 base, with 14 bases separating them. Germline V CDR1 and CDR2: SGHRS, YFSETQ. The CDR3 spans 15 residues. CDR3 nucleotide sequence: TGCGCCAGCAGCGGGACCGGGGCCCGCCAAGAGACCCAGTACTTC. Translation: CASSGTGARQETQYF.

This clone was detected once. The chain carries TRBV30 and TRBJ1-5, with D maybe TRBD1 (5 bases). CDR3 length equals 13 residues. The V gene's germline CDR1 is GTSNPN and CDR2 SVGIG (reference sequence). Trimming shortened V by 2 bases and J by 5 bases, and 10 bases separated the two germline ends. The CDR3 DNA sequence: TGTGCCTGGAGTACTAGGGGAGATCAGCCCCAGCATTTT. Translating it yields CAWSTRGDQPQHF.

The chain couples TRBV7-9 to TRBJ2-3, with 8 bases matching TRBD2. The CDR3 spans 16 residues. Germline V gene lookup returns CDR1 SEHNR and CDR2 FQNEAQ (reference sequence). V trimming: 5 bases; J trimming: 2 bases; junction bases outside the gene matches: 9. The CDR3 here is CASSPRLATNTDTQYF. In DNA, the CDR3 is TGTGCCAGCAGCCCCAGACTAGCGACTAACACAGATACGCAGTATTTT. Filled out from reference TRBV7-9 and TRBJ2-3, the complete variable domain reads DTGVSQNPRHKITKRGQNVTFRCDPISEHNRLYWYRQTLGQGPEFLTYFQNEAQLEKSRLLSDRFSAERPKGSFSTLEIQRTEQGDSAMYLCASSPRLATNTDTQYFGPGTRLTVL.

The chain carries TRBV5-1 and TRBJ1-1; D gene uncertain. This CDR3 is built from 14 residues. V lost 0 bases to trimming and J lost 5 bases, with 11 bases between them. Germline-derived CDR1 and CDR2 are SGHRS and YFSETQ. The CDR3 nucleotides are TGCGCCAGCAGCTTGGGGCAAGGTTATACTGAAGCTTTCTTT. Protein: CASSLGQGYTEAFF.

V and J are TRBV6-1 and TRBJ1-5; a possible D gene is TRBD1 (5 bases). This CDR3 contains 15 residues. Per the germline V gene, CDR1 is MNHNS and CDR2 is SASEGT. Trimming removed 0 bases at V and 4 bases at J, with 10 bases between. Here the CDR3 reads CASSEAAGQNQPQHF. CDR3 in DNA: TGTGCCAGCAGTGAAGCGGCAGGACAAAATCAGCCCCAGCATTTT.

This chain links TRBV25-1 with TRBJ2-5; TRBD2 aligns across 7 bases. Trimming cost V 1 base and J 1 base; bases outside gene matches: 3. The CDR3 is made up of 15 amino acids. In germline, CDR1 is MGHDK, CDR2 SYGVNS. The CDR3 DNA follows: TGTGCCAGCAGTGAATTGGGAGGGACCCAAGAGACCCAGTACTTC. This sequence encodes CASSELGGTQETQYF. The complete variable domain, with remaining parts taken from reference TRBV25-1 and TRBJ2-5, reads EADIYQTPRYLVIGTGKKITLECSQTMGHDKMYWYQQDPGMELHLIHYSYGVNSTEKGDLSSESTVSRIRTEHFPLTLESARPSHTSQYLCASSELGGTQETQYFGPGTRLLVL.

The V and J genes are TRBV18 and TRBJ2-7, with D perhaps matching TRBD1 (6 bases). The CDR3 sequence is 15 residues long. Germline V gene data show CDR1 as KGHSH and CDR2 as LQKENI. V lost 2 bases, J lost 5 bases, and 16 bases lay in between. The CDR3 protein is CASSPIQGGVHEQYF. The CDR3 coding sequence is TGTGCCAGCTCACCAATACAGGGTGGGGTCCACGAGCAGTACTTC.

V is TRBV7-2 and J is TRBJ2-7; 13 bases are shared with TRBD2. Germline V gene lookup returns CDR1 SGHTA and CDR2 FQGNSA. V gave up 6 bases and J gave up 5 bases; unmatched junction bases: 4. This CDR3 is built from 14 residues. The CDR3 bases are TGTGCCAGCAGGAGACTAGCGGGGGGCAACGAGCAGTACTTC. Its protein product is CASRRLAGGNEQYF.

The chain combines TRBV10-1 with TRBJ2-7, with 8 nucleotides matching TRBD1. This CDR3 has 12 residues. CDR1 and CDR2 from the germline V gene are WNHNN and SYGVQD (reference sequence). V shed 10 bases, J shed 6 bases, and the junction held 8 bases outside the gene matches. CDR3 DNA: TGCGCCACCCAGACAGGGGATCGCGAGCAGTACTTC. Encoded protein: CATQTGDREQYF.

The chain employs TRBV7-9 and TRBJ2-7, with a possible D match to TRBD1 (8 bases). V gave up 6 bases and J gave up 5 bases, with 14 bases separating them. Germline V gene sequence: CDR1 SEHNR, CDR2 FQNEAQ (reference sequence). The CDR3 length is 13 residues. The CDR3 DNA reads TGTGCCAGCAGGAGAACAGGGGGGGACGAGCAGTACTTC. It codes for CASRRTGGDEQYF.

This sequence joins TRBV29-1 and TRBJ1-1, with 7 bases that match TRBD1. Germline-derived CDR1 and CDR2 are SQVTM and ANQGSEA. V gave up 3 bases and J gave up 1 base; unmatched junction bases: 2. This CDR3 comprises 13 residues. As DNA, the CDR3 is TGCAGCGTTGAGGGGACAGAGAACACTGAAGCTTTCTTT. It codes for CSVEGTENTEAFF.

The rearrangement links TRBV9 to TRBJ2-3, with 7 bases identical to TRBD1. The CDR3 covers 16 residues. V lost 3 bases, J lost 2 bases, and 9 bases stayed unmatched. CDR1 is SGDLS and CDR2 is YYNGEE in the germline V gene. CDR3 sequence: CASSGQGRGHTDTQYF. The CDR3 coding sequence is TGTGCCAGCAGCGGACAGGGTCGGGGACACACAGATACGCAGTATTTT.

Comments on this clone: Sequence at one end of the junction differs from germline and may be a read error. The chain combines TRBV7-7 with TRBJ2-2, with TRBD1 matching over 7 bases. CDR1 and CDR2 (germline): SSHAT, FNYEAQ (reference sequence). The CDR3 totals 15 residues. CDR3 nucleotides: TGTGCTAGCAGTCTCCAGGGGGCGAACACCGGGGAGCTGTTTTTT. As protein: CASSLQGANTGELFF.

The chain joins TRBV6-6 to TRBJ2-5; D possibly corresponds to TRBD2 (6 bases). Germline CDR1 is MNHNY and CDR2 is SVGAGI (reference sequence). The CDR3 consists of 14 residues. V lost 0 bases to trimming and J lost 5 bases, with 10 bases between them. In DNA, the CDR3 is TGTGCCAGCAGTTACTCGGGGGGATTTGAGACCCAGTACTTC. Translation gives CASSYSGGFETQYF.

The V and J genes are TRBV6-5 and TRBJ1-2; 9 bases line up with TRBD1. The J segment lost 6 bases and the V segment lost 6 bases, leaving 11 bases of the junction unmatched. In germline, CDR1 is MNHEY, CDR2 SVGAGI. The CDR3 totals 15 residues. CDR3 sequence (DNA): TGTGCCAGCAGAATAACCGGGACAGGGAAGGATGGCTACACCTTC. Translating gives CASRITGTGKDGYTF.

The gene calls are TRBV7-9 and TRBJ1-4; no clear D gene. CDR3 length equals 16 residues. Germline CDR1 reads SEHNR; CDR2 reads FQNEAQ (reference sequence). The germline V and J ends were trimmed by 1 base and 0 bases, with 9 bases remaining between them. CDR3 nucleotides: TGTGCCAGCAGCTTAGGTGCCGGGACAACTAATGAAAAACTGTTTTTT. It translates to CASSLGAGTTNEKLFF.